This entry lists 27 T cell receptor beta chains sequenced from one sample in a study of blood T cells in healthy people across ages. Primers used in a second PCR of roughly 6 to 11 cycles were a sample-barcoded 5' primer and a J-beta primer mix. TCRdb reanalysed the 5' RACE reads using MiXCR and keeps one entry per CDR3 protein. The table lists approximately 2,000,000 distinct CDR3 sequences, roughly two fifths of them singletons, with more than 20% in the top ten. Sequencing was carried out using blood. The receptors stem from a human donor in good health.

J is TRBJ2-3 and V is TRBV29-1; D is perhaps TRBD2 (5 bases). The CDR3 has 17 residues. Germline lookup yields CDR1 SQVTM and CDR2 ANQGSEA. The ends were cut back, 6 bases at V and 5 bases at J, with 27 bases in the middle. The CDR3 region has the DNA TGCAGCGTCGGGGTGGTCCGGGCCCACCCTCCTTTAGATACGCAGTATTTT. This sequence encodes CSVGVVRAHPPLDTQYF.

This chain uses TRBV29-1 with TRBJ2-7, with 7 bases identical to TRBD2. The CDR3 runs to 14 residues. V lost 7 bases to trimming and J lost 0 bases; unmatched junction nucleotides: 9. The germline CDR1 and CDR2 sequences are SQVTM and ANQGSEA. The CDR3 protein is CSGKLARSSYEQYF. In DNA form, the CDR3 reads TGCAGCGGGAAACTAGCGAGGAGCTCCTACGAGCAGTACTTC.

The rearrangement joins TRBV7-6 to TRBJ1-1; D gene unclear. Per the germline V gene, CDR1 is SGHVS and CDR2 is FNYEAQ. CDR3 length equals 12 residues. Trimming stripped 5 bases from V and 6 bases from J, with 10 bases between. CDR3 DNA: TGTGCCAGCAGCAGATGGCGGTCTGAAGCTTTCTTT. Encoded protein: CASSRWRSEAFF.

The chain joins TRBV6-2 or TRBV6-3 to TRBJ2-7, with D perhaps matching TRBD1 (7 bases). The J call may be wrong; the DNA end is better matched by TRBJ2-5. Germline values: CDR1 MNHEY, CDR2 SVGEGT. The CDR3 covers 15 residues. CDR3 DNA sequence: TGTGCCAGCAGTTCCCGGAGGGGGCGGTGGGAGACCCAGTACTTC. Its protein is CASSSRRGRWETQYF.

The CDR3 DNA reads as TGCAGCGTTGGTGGAATTGATACAGATACGCAGTATTTT. Amino acids: CSVGGIDTDTQYF. The chain uses TRBV29-1 and TRBJ2-3, with D uncertain. This CDR3 has 13 residues. Trimming took off 4 bases at V and 3 bases at J, with 11 bases between the two ends. Germline CDR1 is SQVTM and CDR2 is ANQGSEA.

This clonotype has a handful of counts. This chain joins TRBV7-2 and TRBJ2-1; possible D gene TRBD2, 6 bases. The V end was cut by 1 base, the J end by 5 bases, with 15 bases between. The CDR3 consists of 16 residues. Germline CDR1 reads SGHTA; CDR2 reads FQGNSA. The CDR3 is CASSLDPAGPNNEQFF. In nucleotides, the CDR3 is TGTGCCAGCAGCTTAGATCCGGCGGGGCCGAACAATGAGCAGTTCTTC.

This clonotype has a single count. The chain links TRBV20-1 to TRBJ1-2; no definite D call. Germline V lookup: CDR1 DFQATT, CDR2 SNEGSKA (reference sequence). This CDR3 comprises 12 residues. Deletions cut 1 base from V and 8 bases from J, with 11 bases between. CDR3: CSARAEGEGYTF. The CDR3 DNA sequence: TGCAGTGCTAGAGCGGAGGGTGAGGGCTACACCTTC.

The gene calls are TRBV5-5 and TRBJ2-7; 10 bases map to TRBD2. Germline V gene sequence: CDR1 SGHKS, CDR2 YYEKEE (reference sequence). The length of the CDR3 is 15 residues. Losses at the gene ends were 2 bases for V and 5 bases for J; bases not matched to a gene: 7. Written as DNA, the CDR3 is TGTGCCAGCAGCTTTTATCCTAGCGGGGGTAACGAGCAGTACTTC. This encodes CASSFYPSGGNEQYF.

This clonotype was counted between two and nine times. The J gene is TRBJ2-3, the V gene TRBV7-2; D is perhaps TRBD2 (6 bases). V was pared by 1 base and J by 4 bases, with 15 bases between. Germline CDR1 reads SGHTA; CDR2 reads FQGNSA. This CDR3 comprises 16 residues. In DNA, the CDR3 is TGTGCCAGCAGCTTAGGACGTTTGGGCGGGGCAGATACGCAGTATTTT. As protein: CASSLGRLGGADTQYF.

This sequence joins TRBV19 and TRBJ2-2, with D tentatively TRBD1 (6 bases). This CDR3 is 14 amino acids long. Germline values: CDR1 LNHDA, CDR2 SQIVND (reference sequence). V lost 6 bases and J lost 4, with 12 bases in between. CDR3 DNA sequence: TGTGCCAGTAGCCCCCAGGGGAGCACCGGGGAGCTGTTTTTT. This sequence encodes CASSPQGSTGELFF.

This clonotype was counted once. V gene TRBV20-1 combines with J gene TRBJ2-7; D might be TRBD1 (6 bases). The CDR3 extends over 14 amino acids. V shed 3 bases and J shed 5 bases, with 17 bases lying between them. From germline, CDR1 is DFQATT and CDR2 SNEGSKA (reference sequence). The DNA of the CDR3 is TGCAGTGCTAGGTCCCGGAACAGGGTCAACGAGCAGTACTTC. It specifies CSARSRNRVNEQYF.

Concerning this clonotype itself: A junction end diverges from the germline sequence, so it may reflect a read error. The chain recombines TRBV6-5 with TRBJ1-2; D is unclear. This CDR3 region has 12 residues. Germline V gene sequence: CDR1 MNHEY, CDR2 SVGAGI. This chain's CDR3 is CASSYSNFGCTF. In DNA, the CDR3 is TGTGCCAGCAGTTACTCGAACTTCGGCTGCACCTTC.

The chain is built from TRBV25-1 and TRBJ2-3; 9 bases map to TRBD2. CDR1 and CDR2 (germline): MGHDK, SYGVNS. The ends lost 1 base at V and 2 bases at J; junction bases unmatched: 10. The CDR3 consists of 18 residues. In DNA form, the CDR3 reads TGTGCCAGCAGTGAATCGGAATGGAGCGGGAGGCCCACAGATACGCAGTATTTT. Amino acids: CASSESEWSGRPTDTQYF.

V usage is TRBV20-1 and J usage is TRBJ2-1, with D possibly matching TRBD2 (7 bases). The CDR3 extends over 16 amino acids. Deletions cut 5 bases from V and 4 bases from J, with 21 bases between. Germline V gene lookup returns CDR1 DFQATT and CDR2 SNEGSKA (reference sequence). Written as DNA, the CDR3 is TGCAGTGCTTCAAGCTATCGGCGGGGGCGGTACAATGAGCAGTTCTTC. This sequence encodes CSASSYRRGRYNEQFF.

The gene calls are TRBV20-1 and TRBJ1-1; 10 positions agree with TRBD1. Germline CDR1 and CDR2: DFQATT and SNEGSKA (reference sequence). V was pared by 7 bases and J by 7 bases, with 12 bases of the junction left unmatched. The CDR3 consists of 14 residues. For the CDR3, the DNA is TGCAGTGTCGTTCCGCGACAGGGGGCAATTGAAGCTTTCTTT. Protein product: CSVVPRQGAIEAFF.

The sample holds a few counts of this clonotype. The CDR3 nucleotides are TGCGCCAGCAGCCAAGTGAGAGGGGTCGTCACAGATACGCAGTATTTT. Translated, it gives CASSQVRGVVTDTQYF. The V gene is TRBV4-3, the J gene TRBJ2-3; D possibly uses TRBD1 or TRBD2 (5 bases each). The CDR3 has 16 residues. V was pared by 1 base and J by 2 bases, with 13 bases between. Germline V lookup: CDR1 LGHNA, CDR2 YSLEER.

This clonotype has just a few counts. The genes are TRBV29-1 and TRBJ1-1; D gene uncertain. The CDR3 is made up of 13 amino acids. Germline CDR1 reads SQVTM; CDR2 reads ANQGSEA. V lost 4 bases to trimming and J lost 0 bases, with 9 bases between them. CDR3 loop: CSVARALNTEAFF. DNA for the CDR3: TGCAGCGTTGCGCGGGCCTTGAACACTGAAGCTTTCTTT.

This clonotype showed up just a few times. The chain combines TRBV7-8 with TRBJ1-6; D is undetermined. The CDR3 is made up of 14 amino acids. The germline V gene has CDR1 SGHVS and CDR2 FQNEAQ. Trimming stripped 2 bases from V and 7 bases from J, with 9 bases between. The CDR3 protein is CASSLHFDNSPLHF. The CDR3 nucleotides are TGTGCCAGCAGCTTACACTTTGACAATTCACCCCTCCACTTT.

This clonotype turned up a few times. J is TRBJ1-1 and V is TRBV6-5; D gene unclear. The CDR3 length is 13 residues. The germline V gene has CDR1 MNHEY and CDR2 SVGAGI. V was clipped by 4 bases and J by 6 bases, with 12 bases between them. For the CDR3, the DNA is TGTGCCAGCAGTTCCCTCGGATTCTCTGAAGCTTTCTTT. The encoded protein is CASSSLGFSEAFF.

This chain joins TRBV12-3 or TRBV12-4 and TRBJ1-2, with TRBD1 as a possible D gene (5 bases). Trimming took 9 bases from V and 4 from J, leaving 24 bases between them. There are 16 residues in the CDR3. The CDR3 loop is CASIGHEGAKTYGYTF. CDR3 DNA: TGTGCCAGTATTGGACATGAGGGCGCCAAAACCTATGGCTACACCTTC.

This clonotype was found a few times. The J gene is TRBJ1-1, the V gene TRBV20-1, with 8 nucleotides matching TRBD1. With 3 bases clipped from V and 6 bases from J, the junction kept 9 bases outside the gene matches. CDR1 and CDR2 (germline): DFQATT, SNEGSKA (reference sequence). The CDR3 runs to 14 residues. The CDR3 region has the DNA TGCAGTGCTAGCGACCCACAGGGGGTCTCTGAAGCTTTCTTT. It yields the protein CSASDPQGVSEAFF.

This clonotype was seen a handful of times. The chain combines TRBV4-3 with TRBJ1-1; D not resolved. Trimming pared 0 bases from V and 3 bases from J, leaving 11 bases between. From germline, CDR1 is LGHNA and CDR2 YSLEER. The CDR3 consists of 15 residues. Here the CDR3 DNA reads TGCGCCAGCAGCCAAGAAACCCGTTTGGACACTGAAGCTTTCTTT. It specifies CASSQETRLDTEAFF.

This clonotype was picked up many times. The gene calls are TRBV9 and TRBJ2-5; TRBD2 might be the D (5 bases). CDR1 is SGDLS, CDR2 YYNGEE, per germline. The germline V and J ends were trimmed by 5 bases and 5 bases, with 16 bases remaining between them. The CDR3 is 14 residues long. The CDR3 sequence: CASSVLAGGETQYF. For the CDR3, the DNA is TGTGCCAGCAGTGTCCTGGCGGGCGGGGAGACCCAGTACTTC. Full variable domain (rest looked up from reference TRBV9 and TRBJ2-5): DSGVTQTPKHLITATGQRVTLRCSPRSGDLSVYWYQQSLDQGLQFLIQYYNGEERAKGNILERFSAQQFPDLHSELNLSSLELGDSALYFCASSVLAGGETQYFGPGTRLLVL.

V gene TRBV10-3 combines with J gene TRBJ2-5; D is possibly TRBD1 or TRBD2 (6 bases each). The V and J ends lost 8 bases and 4 bases respectively, with 14 bases between them. Germline loops: CDR1 ENHRY, CDR2 SYGVKD. This CDR3 region has 13 residues. The CDR3 loop reads CAIGQGGRETQYF. Here the CDR3 DNA reads TGTGCCATCGGCCAAGGGGGGCGAGAGACCCAGTACTTC.

This chain uses TRBV10-3 with TRBJ2-1, with D perhaps matching TRBD1 (6 bases). V was trimmed by 10 bases and J by 8 bases, leaving 21 bases between them. CDR1 is ENHRY, CDR2 SYGVKD, per germline. The CDR3 has 14 amino acids. The DNA for the CDR3 is TGTGCCACCGCCCGGGCCGACAGGATCGATGAGCAGTTCTTC. This encodes CATARADRIDEQFF.

The V call is TRBV25-1, the J call TRBJ1-2; 7 positions agree with TRBD1. This CDR3 has 14 amino acids. Germline values: CDR1 MGHDK, CDR2 SYGVNS. Trimming took 3 bases from V and 3 from J; bases not matched to a gene: 4. CDR3 DNA sequence: TGTGCCAGCAGTGATGGGGACAGCTACTATGGCTACACCTTC. Translating it yields CASSDGDSYYGYTF.

This clonotype has a handful of counts. CDR3 residues: CASSGLTVAKQFF. DNA of the CDR3: TGTGCCAGCAGTGGGTTAACGGTGGCTAAACAGTTCTTC. This sequence joins TRBV12-3 or TRBV12-4 and TRBJ2-1; D gene uncertain. V lost 5 bases and J lost 13, with 18 bases in between. The CDR3 is 13 residues long.